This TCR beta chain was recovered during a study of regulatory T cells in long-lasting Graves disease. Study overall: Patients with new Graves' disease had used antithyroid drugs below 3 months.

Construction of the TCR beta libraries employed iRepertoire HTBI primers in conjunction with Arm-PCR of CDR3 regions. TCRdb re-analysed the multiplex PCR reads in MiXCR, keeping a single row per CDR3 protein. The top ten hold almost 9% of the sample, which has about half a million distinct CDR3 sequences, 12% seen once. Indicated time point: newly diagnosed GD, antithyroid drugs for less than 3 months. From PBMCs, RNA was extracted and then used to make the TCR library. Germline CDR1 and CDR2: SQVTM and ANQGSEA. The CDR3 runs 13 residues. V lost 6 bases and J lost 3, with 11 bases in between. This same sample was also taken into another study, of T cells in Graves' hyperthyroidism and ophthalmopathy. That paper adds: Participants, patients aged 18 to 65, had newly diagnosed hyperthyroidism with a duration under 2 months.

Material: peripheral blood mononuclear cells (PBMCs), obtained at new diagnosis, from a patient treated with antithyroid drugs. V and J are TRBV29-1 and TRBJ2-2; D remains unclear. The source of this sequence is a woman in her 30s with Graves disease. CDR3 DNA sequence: TGCAGCGTGTACGGACCCGACACCGGGGAGCTGTTTTTT. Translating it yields CSVYGPDTGELFF.